The 8 T cell receptor beta chains in this list originate from one sample, sequenced in a study of PD-L1 blockade in urothelial cancer. Stated time point: pretreatment peripheral blood. Profiled with immunoSEQ multiplex PCR; TCRdb holds only in-frame clones, not every one. The sample contains almost 50,000 clones, about 86% of which appear only once. The source was PBMCs, collected around atezolizumab (anti-PD-L1) treatment. The origin of the receptors is a man between 65 and 85 years old with urothelial cancer.

V usage is TRBV7-8 and J usage is TRBJ2-7; 7 positions match TRBD2. This CDR3 region has 15 residues. J was trimmed by 7 bases and V by 0 bases; bases with no gene match: 9. Germline V gene data show CDR1 as SGHVS and CDR2 as FQNEAQ. The CDR3 DNA reads as TGTGCCAGCAGCTTAGCTACGGGGGGTCTGAGGGAGCAGTACTTC. The encoded protein is CASSLATGGLREQYF.

Remarks on this clone: The CDR3 end shows no conserved phenylalanine or tryptophan, and so a read error is likely. The DNA is left out, because the CDR3 cannot be placed on it with certainty; the CDR3 is given as TCRdb lists it. This chain links TRBV25-1 with TRBJ1-1; TRBD1, the table's D call, was not compared with the DNA. Germline CDR1 and CDR2: MGHDK and SYGVNS. The CDR3 is made up of 8 amino acids, end residues included. The CDR3 reads CASSTTVS.

The gene calls are TRBV10-3 and TRBJ2-1; weak D call: TRBD2 (6 bases). Germline V gene sequence: CDR1 ENHRY, CDR2 SYGVKD. The ends were cut back, 2 bases at V and 0 bases at J, with 14 bases in the middle. CDR3 length: 17 residues. CDR3 loop: CAISEGGAGSSYNEQFF. CDR3 in DNA: TGTGCCATCAGTGAGGGAGGAGCGGGTAGCTCCTACAATGAGCAGTTCTTC.

There are a few counts of this clone. The CDR3 DNA reads as TGTGCCAGCAGGAGGCAGGGTATCAACGAGCAGTACTTC. Encoded protein: CASRRQGINEQYF. The chain recombines TRBV6-5 with TRBJ2-7; tentative D call: TRBD1 (5 bases). V gave up 6 bases and J gave up 5 bases, with 14 bases separating them. The CDR3 is made up of 13 amino acids. Looked up from germline, CDR1 is MNHEY and CDR2 is SVGAGI.

The V call is TRBV5-1, the J call TRBJ2-5, with a tentative D call TRBD1 (6 bases). The CDR3 has 14 amino acids. Germline V gives CDR1 SGHRS, CDR2 YFSETQ. The ends were cut back, 6 bases at V and 3 bases at J, with 15 bases in the middle. As DNA, the CDR3 is TGCGCCAGCAACCCGGACAGTCCCAAAGAGACCCAGTACTTC. It encodes CASNPDSPKETQYF.

This clone was found once. This chain links TRBV14 with TRBJ2-1; TRBD2 matches at 8 bases. Germline CDR1 and CDR2: SGHDN and FVKESK. The V gene end was trimmed by 5 bases and the J gene end by 7 bases; junction bases not matched to a gene: 13. The CDR3 loop spans 16 amino acids. The CDR3 nucleotides read TGTGCCAGCAGCTATACAAGCGGGAGCAGCCGGAATGAGCAGTTCTTC. Its translation: CASSYTSGSSRNEQFF.

The CDR3 here is CAWTKDGGPYNEQFF. CDR3 coding DNA: TGTGCCTGGACCAAAGACGGGGGGCCATACAATGAGCAGTTCTTC. The chain joins TRBV30 to TRBJ2-1, with D possibly TRBD2 on 7 matching bases. The germline V and J ends were trimmed by 4 bases and 4 bases, with 17 bases remaining between them. This CDR3 region has 15 residues. The V gene's germline CDR1 is GTSNPN and CDR2 SVGIG (reference sequence).

This clone has only a few counts. The V gene is TRBV11-2, the J gene TRBJ2-7, with 7 positions matching TRBD1. The length of the CDR3 is 14 residues. Germline V lookup: CDR1 SGHAT, CDR2 FQNNGV. The V and J ends lost 2 bases and 4 bases, in that order; junction bases with no gene match: 5. The DNA of the CDR3 is TGTGCCAGCAGCTTATACAGGGGAATGTACGAGCAGTACTTC. Its protein product is CASSLYRGMYEQYF. The whole variable domain, filled in from reference TRBV11-2 and TRBJ2-7, reads EAGVAQSPRYKIIEKRQSVAFWCNPISGHATLYWYQQILGQGPKLLIQFQNNGVVDDSQLPKDRFSAERLKGVDSTLKIQPAKLEDSAVYLCASSLYRGMYEQYFGPGTRLTVT.